These 17 T cell receptor beta chains came from one sample sequenced in a study of cytomegalovirus exposure and HLA in healthy donors. PCR involved 60 Vbeta and 13 Jbeta primers. Generated by immunoSEQ multiplex PCR, the TCRdb table keeps only in-frame clones and is missing some. The sample yields hundreds of thousands of clones, approximately 82% seen once. The sequenced material came from PBMCs. These receptors came from a male donor in good health and CMV-seronegative.

The chain joins TRBV15 to TRBJ2-1; 10 bases align to TRBD2. The length of the CDR3 is 18 residues. V shed 0 bases, J shed 7 bases, and the junction held 12 bases outside the gene matches. CDR1 is LNHNV, CDR2 YYDKDF, per germline (reference sequence). The CDR3: CATSRDPMRLAGDNEQFF. The CDR3 nucleotides are TGTGCCACCAGCAGAGATCCGATGAGGCTAGCGGGAGATAATGAGCAGTTCTTC.

The V gene is TRBV28, the J gene TRBJ1-1, with D unresolved. The germline gives CDR1 MDHEN, CDR2 SYDVKM. Trimming stripped 6 bases from V and 0 bases from J, with 11 bases between. The CDR3 totals 14 residues. The CDR3 spells CASRSLQLNTEAFF. The DNA of the CDR3 is TGTGCCAGCAGGAGTTTACAGTTGAACACTGAAGCTTTCTTT.

The gene calls are TRBV18 and TRBJ2-7, with 9 bases fitting TRBD1. CDR1 is KGHSH and CDR2 is LQKENI in the germline V gene. Trimming at V came to 5 bases and at J to 7 bases, leaving 9 bases not matched to a gene. The CDR3 is 14 residues long. CDR3 coding DNA: TGTGCCAGCTCAGACTCGGACAGGGGACAAGAGCAGTACTTC. This translates into CASSDSDRGQEQYF.

This clone has just one count. An end of the junction does not agree with germline; a read error may underlie this. The V call is TRBV7-9, the J call TRBJ2-1; 8 positions match TRBD1. Germline CDR1 SEHNR, CDR2 FQNEAQ (reference sequence). The length of the CDR3 is 13 residues. The CDR3 sequence: CSSSSGQGLSEFF. In nucleotides, the CDR3 is TGTTCCAGCAGCTCCGGACAGGGCCTCTCGGAGTTCTTC.

The chain carries TRBV5-8 and TRBJ2-7; D not certain. Trimming took off 4 bases at V and 4 bases at J, with 9 bases between the two ends. Per the germline V gene, CDR1 is SGHTS and CDR2 is YDEGEE. The CDR3 covers 12 residues. The CDR3 loop is CASSPALYEQYF. The DNA for the CDR3 is TGTGCCAGCAGCCCCGCGTTATACGAGCAGTACTTC. The variable domain in full, with the rest retrieved from reference TRBV5-8 and TRBJ2-7, is EAGVTQSPTHLIKTRGQQATLRCSPISGHTSVYWYQQALGLGLQFLLWYDEGEERNRGNFPPRFSGRQFPNYSSELNVNALELEDSALYLCASSPALYEQYFGPGTRLTVT.

This rearrangement joins TRBV21-1 to TRBJ1-2; the table's TRBD1 call for D was not verified on the DNA. TRBV21-1 is a pseudogene segment. This CDR3 is built from 15 residues. CDR3 sequence reads: CALGVSGRGTYGYTF. Written as DNA, the CDR3 is TGTGCCCTAGGGGTATCCGGCAGGGGCACCTATGGCTACACCTTC.

V and J are TRBV5-6 and TRBJ2-7; 8 bases agree with TRBD1. Germline assignment: CDR1 SGHDT and CDR2 YYEEEE. V trimming: 4 bases; J trimming: 6 bases; junction bases outside the gene matches: 9. This CDR3 is built from 14 residues. The CDR3, as DNA: TGTGCCAGCAGCCTGCAACAGGGGGTAGTCGAGCAGTACTTC. This encodes CASSLQQGVVEQYF.

The V gene is TRBV10-3, the J gene TRBJ1-1, with 9 bases matching TRBD1. The length of the CDR3 is 14 residues. Trimming removed 5 bases from V and 6 bases from J; junction bases left unmatched: 7. Germline V CDR1 and CDR2: ENHRY, SYGVKD. The CDR3 loop reads CAISSGTGYSEAFF. The CDR3 DNA is TGTGCCATCAGTTCCGGGACAGGGTATTCTGAAGCTTTCTTT.

The chain uses TRBV28 and TRBJ2-1, with D unclear. Germline CDR1 MDHEN, CDR2 SYDVKM. This CDR3 spans 11 amino acids. Trimming cost V 3 bases and J 9 bases, with 6 bases left between them. The CDR3: CASSLYSEQFF. In DNA form, the CDR3 reads TGTGCCAGCAGTTTGTACTCTGAGCAGTTCTTC.

The chain recombines TRBV30 with TRBJ1-6; no clear D gene. This CDR3 contains 12 residues. CDR1 and CDR2 from the germline V gene are GTSNPN and SVGIG (reference sequence). V gave up 2 bases and J gave up 8 bases, with 7 bases separating them. CDR3 residues: CAWSRRDSPLHF. CDR3 sequence (DNA): TGTGCCTGGAGTAGAAGAGATTCACCCCTCCACTTT. Full variable domain (missing parts from reference TRBV30 and TRBJ1-6): SQTIHQWPATLVQPVGSPLSLECTVEGTSNPNLYWYRQAAGRGLQLLFYSVGIGQISSEVPQNLSASRPQDRQFILSSKKLLLSDSGFYLCAWSRRDSPLHFGNGTRLTVT.

The chain recombines TRBV9 with TRBJ1-1, with TRBD1 identical over 7 bases. CDR3 size: 15 residues. The trim removed 4 bases at V and 0 bases at J, leaving 6 bases unmatched. Germline CDR1 is SGDLS and CDR2 is YYNGEE. For the CDR3, the DNA is TGTGCCAGCAGCCCAAGAGGGGGCATGAACACTGAAGCTTTCTTT. It translates to CASSPRGGMNTEAFF.

This clone was observed a handful of times. The rearrangement joins TRBV19 to TRBJ2-7; D perhaps matches TRBD1 (6 bases). This CDR3 is 14 amino acids long. V was clipped by 3 bases and J by 4 bases, with 13 bases between them. From germline, CDR1 is LNHDA and CDR2 SQIVND (reference sequence). The CDR3 sequence: CASSISGVEYEQYF. DNA of the CDR3: TGTGCCAGTAGTATTTCAGGGGTTGAATACGAGCAGTACTTC.

V gene TRBV7-2 combines with J gene TRBJ1-4; D might be TRBD1 (6 bases). This CDR3 contains 12 residues. V lost 3 bases, J lost 11 bases, and 10 bases lay in between. Germline CDR1 is SGHTA and CDR2 is FQGNSA. CDR3 sequence (DNA): TGTGCCAGCAGCTTGGACAGAGGGAAACTGTTTTTT. This encodes CASSLDRGKLFF. The full variable domain, its missing parts supplied by reference TRBV7-2 and TRBJ1-4, is GAGVSQSPSNKVTEKGKDVELRCDPISGHTALYWYRQSLGQGLEFLIYFQGNSAPDKSGLPSDRFSAERTGGSVSTLTIQRTQQEDSAVYLCASSLDRGKLFFGSGTQLSVL.

This chain connects TRBV6-4 to TRBJ2-2; TRBD2 is a possible D gene (5 bases). CDR3 length equals 16 residues. Trimming took 6 bases from V and 0 from J, leaving 14 bases between them. In germline, CDR1 is MRHNA, CDR2 SNTAGT. The CDR3 sequence is CASRVQAEANTGELFF. CDR3 nucleotides: TGTGCCAGCAGAGTTCAAGCGGAAGCGAACACCGGGGAGCTGTTTTTT.

This clone appeared a single time. V gene TRBV4-1 combines with J gene TRBJ2-1; possibly TRBD2 for D (5 bases). This CDR3 has 16 residues. Deletions cut 1 base from V and 2 bases from J, with 12 bases between. Germline assignment: CDR1 MGHRA and CDR2 YSYEKL. CDR3 in DNA: TGCGCCAGCAGCCAAGTATTTGGACTTGCCTACAATGAGCAGTTCTTC. Its translation: CASSQVFGLAYNEQFF.

V usage is TRBV25-1 and J usage is TRBJ2-5; TRBD2 matches at 7 bases. Trimming at V came to 4 bases and at J to 2 bases, leaving 7 bases not matched to a gene. The CDR3 contains 15 residues. The germline gives CDR1 MGHDK, CDR2 SYGVNS. CDR3 DNA: TGTGCCAGCAGTGGGGAGGGTGGGGGACAAGAGACCCAGTACTTC. Its protein is CASSGEGGGQETQYF.

J is TRBJ2-3 and V is TRBV29-1; D is unresolved. This CDR3 comprises 14 residues. Germline CDR1 and CDR2: SQVTM and ANQGSEA. Trimming removed 4 bases from V and 0 bases from J, with 11 bases in between. The CDR3 protein is CSVVLGTSTDTQYF. In DNA, the CDR3 is TGCAGCGTTGTCCTAGGAACTAGCACAGATACGCAGTATTTT.